The entry below describes one TCR beta chain. The record originates from a study of T cell responses to AZD1222 COVID-19 vaccine. The assay was immunoSEQ multiplex PCR, and TCRdb's table has in-frame clones only and misses some. Of about 59,000 clones in the sample, 80% to 90% were seen once. The trim removed 3 bases at V and 4 bases at J, leaving 4 bases unmatched. The germline V gene has CDR1 LNHDA and CDR2 SQIVND (reference sequence). CDR3 length: 14 amino acids. The sequencing used peripheral blood, collected 28 days after the second AZD1222 dose. This receptor was obtained from an adult who received the AZD1222 COVID-19 vaccine. The chain is built from TRBV19 and TRBJ1-1; 8 bases align to TRBD1. Here the CDR3 DNA reads TGTGCCAGTAGTATTCAGGGGGCAGCCACTGAAGCTTTCTTT. Amino acids: CASSIQGAATEAFF.